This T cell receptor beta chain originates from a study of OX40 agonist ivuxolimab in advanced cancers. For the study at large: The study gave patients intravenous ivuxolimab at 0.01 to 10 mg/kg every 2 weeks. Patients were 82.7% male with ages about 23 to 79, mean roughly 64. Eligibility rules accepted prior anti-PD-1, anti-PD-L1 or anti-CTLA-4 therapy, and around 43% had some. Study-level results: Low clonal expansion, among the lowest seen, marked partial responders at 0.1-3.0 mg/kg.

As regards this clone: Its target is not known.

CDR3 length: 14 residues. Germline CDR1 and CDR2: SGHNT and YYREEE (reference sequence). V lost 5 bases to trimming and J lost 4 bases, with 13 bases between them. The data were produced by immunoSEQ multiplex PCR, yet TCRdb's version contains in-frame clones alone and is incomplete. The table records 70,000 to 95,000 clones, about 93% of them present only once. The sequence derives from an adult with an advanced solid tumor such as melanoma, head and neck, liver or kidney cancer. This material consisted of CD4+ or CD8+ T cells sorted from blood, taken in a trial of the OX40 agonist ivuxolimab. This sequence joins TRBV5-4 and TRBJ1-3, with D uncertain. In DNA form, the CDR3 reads TGTGCCAGCAGACCCCAGGTGACAGGAAACACCATATATTTT. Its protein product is CASRPQVTGNTIYF.